This T cell receptor (beta chain) was obtained from a study of human T cells and chemical hapten exposure. In its sample, this clonotype was seen a few times. As yet, its antigen is unknown. Study findings and constraints: There was a positive correlation between PT1 expanded TCR counts and patch test score. Significantly more large CDR3 similarity clusters were formed by expanded TCRs than by controls.

Time point noted: patch test 3, about 24 weeks after DPC sensitization. Treatment denoted: therapeutic diphenylcyclopropenone sensitization with weekly scalp DPC. Blood sampling preceded each patch test application. Every donor had alopecia and was 18 to 70 years old; all were suitable for DPC. The CDR3 runs to 13 residues. V was clipped by 2 bases and J by 6 bases, with 11 bases between them. Looked up from germline, CDR1 is MNHEY and CDR2 is SVGAGI. TCRdb called the RACE reads again in MiXCR, with one record for every CDR3 protein. The sample records about 110,000 distinct CDR3 sequences, around 35% being singletons.

Sequencing used whole blood, obtained in connection with sensitization to the hapten diphenylcyclopropenone (DPC). The chain uses TRBV6-5 and TRBJ2-7, with D unresolved. This TCR derives from a man aged 35 to 55 with alopecia areata. Some clones in this sample may be carry-over from other donors' samples. Here the CDR3 DNA reads TGTGCCAGCAGTTACAAGTTCGGGTCCGAGCAGTACTTC. Translating it yields CASSYKFGSEQYF.